What follows are 15 T cell receptor beta chains derived from one specimen sequenced in a study of long-term antiretroviral therapy in people with HIV. The run of the v3.0 immunoSEQ assay was at survey level. The protocol was immunoSEQ multiplex PCR, while the TCRdb copy is restricted to in-frame clones and leaves out a portion. The sample has fewer than 20,000 clones, about four fifths seen once. This specimen was unsorted PBMCs, taken 0.3 years after starting antiretroviral therapy. The source is a woman aged 45-60 years with HIV.

This clone turned up a few times. The J gene is TRBJ2-7, the V gene TRBV2; possibly TRBD2 for D (6 bases). Germline lookup yields CDR1 SNHLY and CDR2 FYNNEI. This CDR3 spans 20 amino acids. The germline V and J ends were trimmed by 5 bases and 3 bases, with 32 bases remaining between them. DNA for the CDR3: TGTGCCAGCAGTCCTTCCGCGGGATCGTTTTCCGCCGCCGCCTTCTACGAGCAGTACTTC. Translating gives CASSPSAGSFSAAAFYEQYF.

The CDR3 sequence is CASSLWAHTRDEQYF. CDR3 sequence (DNA): TGTGCCAGCAGCTTATGGGCACACACCCGGGACGAGCAGTACTTC. This chain links TRBV7-9 with TRBJ2-7; D unresolved. Per germline, CDR1 SEHNR and CDR2 FQNEAQ (reference sequence). Trimming pared 2 bases from V and 5 bases from J, leaving 16 bases between. This CDR3 comprises 15 residues.

This clone appeared once. The rearrangement joins TRBV2 to TRBJ2-5; 8 nucleotides agree with TRBD1. The CDR3 is made up of 15 amino acids. V shed 6 bases and J 1 base; nucleotides not matched to a gene: 7. CDR1 and CDR2 (germline): SNHLY, FYNNEI. CDR3 amino acids: CASRDDRGTQETQYF. CDR3 sequence (DNA): TGTGCCAGCAGGGACGACAGGGGTACCCAAGAGACCCAGTACTTC.

This clone appeared a single time. The chain recombines TRBV5-6 with TRBJ2-2; the D is unclear. Trimming cost V 4 bases and J 4 bases, with 14 bases left between them. The length of the CDR3 is 15 residues. The germline V gene has CDR1 SGHDT and CDR2 YYEEEE. DNA of the CDR3: TGTGCCAGCAGCCTCCGACGACGGACCACCGGGGAGCTGTTTTTT. Protein sequence: CASSLRRRTTGELFF.

The gene calls are TRBV27 and TRBJ1-5; D not certain. V lost 1 base and J 0 bases, leaving 7 bases between the germline ends. The CDR3 is 15 amino acids. Germline lookup yields CDR1 MNHEY and CDR2 SMNVEV (reference sequence). For the CDR3, the DNA is TGTGCCAGCAGTTTATACAGCAATAGCAATCAGCCCCAGCATTTT. Its translation is CASSLYSNSNQPQHF.

The V call is TRBV6-6, the J call TRBJ2-3, with 10 bases matching TRBD2. CDR1 and CDR2 (germline): MNHNY, SVGAGI (reference sequence). The CDR3 spans 15 residues. With 5 bases clipped from V and 1 base from J, the junction kept 3 bases outside the gene matches. CDR3 DNA sequence: TGTGCCAGCAGTCCCACTAGCGGGGGCACAGATACGCAGTATTTT. Residues: CASSPTSGGTDTQYF.

The chain recombines TRBV7-9 with TRBJ2-3, with unresolved D. V was pared by 7 bases and J by 2 bases, with 7 bases between. The germline CDR1 and CDR2 sequences are SEHNR and FQNEAQ (reference sequence). This CDR3 region has 12 residues. The CDR3 is CASNLDTDTQYF. The CDR3 nucleotides are TGTGCCAGCAACCTCGACACAGATACGCAGTATTTT.

This chain connects TRBV5-1 to TRBJ2-5; D is ambiguous. Germline lookup yields CDR1 SGHRS and CDR2 YFSETQ. V was clipped by 4 bases and J by 4 bases, with 11 bases between them. The CDR3 is made up of 13 amino acids. The CDR3 DNA reads as TGCGCCAGCAGCCAAGTTCAAGTAGAGACCCAGTACTTC. This encodes CASSQVQVETQYF.

The chain is built from TRBV5-6 and TRBJ2-5; 8 bases are a match to TRBD1. Germline assignment: CDR1 SGHDT and CDR2 YYEEEE. The CDR3 is 14 residues long. The trim removed 4 bases at V and 4 bases at J, leaving 6 bases unmatched. DNA of the CDR3: TGTGCCAGCAGCCTAATTGACAGGGGAGAGACCCAGTACTTC. Its protein product is CASSLIDRGETQYF.

The J gene is TRBJ2-3, the V gene TRBV30; no clear D. Trimming removed 0 bases at V and 4 bases at J, with 14 bases between. The CDR3 consists of 15 residues. The germline V gene has CDR1 GTSNPN and CDR2 SVGIG (reference sequence). DNA of the CDR3: TGTGCCTGGAGTGTAAAAGGGTACTTCGCAGATACGCAGTATTTT. Protein product: CAWSVKGYFADTQYF.

The V and J genes are TRBV5-5 and TRBJ2-7; a weak D match, TRBD1 (6 bases). Germline V gene sequence: CDR1 SGHKS, CDR2 YYEKEE (reference sequence). V was pared by 1 base and J by 2 bases, with 13 bases between. The CDR3 spans 15 residues. CDR3 amino acids: CASSLIGQSPYEQYF. CDR3 sequence (DNA): TGTGCCAGCAGCTTGATAGGACAGAGTCCCTACGAGCAGTACTTC.

This clone was counted only a few times. V usage is TRBV7-8 and J usage is TRBJ1-2; 8 positions match TRBD1. After removal of 5 bases from V and 8 bases from J, the junction contained 10 bases not matched to a gene. Looked up from germline, CDR1 is SGHVS and CDR2 is FQNEAQ. This CDR3 comprises 14 residues. The CDR3 loop reads CASSPGQGLGGYTF. The CDR3 nucleotides are TGTGCCAGCAGCCCAGGACAGGGTTTAGGCGGCTACACCTTC. The full variable domain, its missing parts supplied by reference TRBV7-8 and TRBJ1-2, is GAGVSQSPRYKVAKRGQDVALRCDPISGHVSLFWYQQALGQGPEFLTYFQNEAQLDKSGLPSDRFFAERPEGSVSTLKIQRTQQEDSAVYLCASSPGQGLGGYTFGSGTRLTVV.

The chain links TRBV7-8 to TRBJ2-2; D not certain. Trimming cost V 7 bases and J 2 bases, with 5 bases left between them. Germline CDR1 is SGHVS and CDR2 is FQNEAQ. The CDR3 is made up of 12 amino acids. CDR3 loop: CASTPNTGELFF. In DNA, the CDR3 is TGTGCCAGCACCCCAAACACCGGGGAGCTGTTTTTT.

This clone was counted once. V usage is TRBV18 and J usage is TRBJ2-2; tentative D call: TRBD2 (5 bases). This CDR3 is built from 13 residues. Between the trimmed V and J ends, which lost 8 bases and 7 bases, there was a span of 14 bases. CDR1 KGHSH and CDR2 LQKENI come from the germline V gene. The CDR3 nucleotides are TGTGCCAGCGCAGAAGCTGCGGGCGGGGAGCTGTTTTTT. It encodes CASAEAAGGELFF.

The V and J genes are TRBV18 and TRBJ2-3; D possibly corresponds to TRBD1 (6 bases). Trimming cost V 2 bases and J 3 bases, with 12 bases left between them. CDR3 size: 15 residues. Germline V gene lookup returns CDR1 KGHSH and CDR2 LQKENI. CDR3 loop: CASSPRQGWTDTQYF. CDR3 DNA sequence: TGTGCCAGCTCACCAAGGCAGGGGTGGACAGATACGCAGTATTTT.